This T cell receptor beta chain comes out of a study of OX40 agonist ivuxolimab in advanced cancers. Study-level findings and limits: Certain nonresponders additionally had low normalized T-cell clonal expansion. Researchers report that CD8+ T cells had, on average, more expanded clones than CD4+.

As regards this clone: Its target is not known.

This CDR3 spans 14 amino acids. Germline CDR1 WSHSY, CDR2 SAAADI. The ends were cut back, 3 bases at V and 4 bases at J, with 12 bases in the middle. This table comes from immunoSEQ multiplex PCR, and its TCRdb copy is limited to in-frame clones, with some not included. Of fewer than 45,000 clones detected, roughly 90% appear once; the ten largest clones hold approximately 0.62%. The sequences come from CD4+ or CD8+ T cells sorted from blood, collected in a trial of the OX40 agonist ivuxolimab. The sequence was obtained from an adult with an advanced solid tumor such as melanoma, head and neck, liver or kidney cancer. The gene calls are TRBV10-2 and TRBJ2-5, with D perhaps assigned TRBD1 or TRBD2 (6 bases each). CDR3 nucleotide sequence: TGCGCCAGCAGTGATGAGGGGGGCACAGAGACCCAGTACTTC. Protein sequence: CASSDEGGTETQYF.